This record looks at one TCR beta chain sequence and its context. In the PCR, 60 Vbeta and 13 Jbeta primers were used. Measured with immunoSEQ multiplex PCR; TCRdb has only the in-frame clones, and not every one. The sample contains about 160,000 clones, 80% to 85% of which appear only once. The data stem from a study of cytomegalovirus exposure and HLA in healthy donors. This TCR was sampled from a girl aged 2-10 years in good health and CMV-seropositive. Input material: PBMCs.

The chain's CDR3 is CASSSISYEQYF. The CDR3 DNA reads TGTGCCAGCAGCTCGATCTCCTACGAGCAGTACTTC. V gene TRBV7-2 combines with J gene TRBJ2-5; D is undetermined. The J call may be wrong; the DNA end is better matched by TRBJ2-7. CDR1 SGHTA and CDR2 FQGNSA come from the germline V gene. The CDR3 is 12 amino acids.